The present entry profiles one T cell receptor beta chain with its context. These data originate in a study of blood T cell repertoires in COVID-19. Overall study: The United States, Italy and Spain were the sources of the acute and convalescent COVID-19 samples. T cells, B-cell-depleted T cells, or PBMCs supplied cDNA or gDNA.

The authors' processing: Reference gene primer amplification gave estimated nucleated cell counts. Assay used: immunoSEQ multiplex PCR; TCRdb lists only in-frame clones, some missing. D and trimming were read from the DNA, whereas the V and J calls and clone size are those reported in that table. The data show about 300,000 clones, with around 82% seen just once and roughly 1.2% held by the top ten. Sample: peripheral blood. The clonotype was recovered from a woman aged 45-65 years with acute or convalescent COVID-19.

The CDR3 DNA reads as TGTGCCAGCAGCCCGGGACTAGCGGGGGAGGTCGGGGAGCTGTTTTTT. This translates into CASSPGLAGEVGELFF. The gene calls are TRBV3-1 (or the pseudogene TRBV3-2) and TRBJ2-2; the match to TRBD2 covers 14 bases. With 4 bases clipped from V and 7 bases from J, the junction kept 5 bases outside the gene matches. Per germline, CDR1 LGHDT and CDR2 YNNKEL (reference sequence). This CDR3 is 16 amino acids long.